This entry lists 7 T cell receptor beta chains sequenced from one sample in a study of human T cells and chemical hapten exposure. TCRdb re-called the RACE reads through MiXCR, storing one row per CDR3 protein. This table holds roughly 72,000 distinct CDR3 sequences, about a tenth found once. Documented time point: patch test 1, 2 weeks after DPC sensitization. The treatment is: therapeutic diphenylcyclopropenone sensitization with weekly scalp DPC. The sample in question was whole blood, obtained in connection with sensitization to the hapten diphenylcyclopropenone (DPC). Source of these receptors: a woman aged 50 to 65 with alopecia areata. Some clones in this sample may be carry-over from other donors' samples.

The sample holds many counts of this clonotype. CDR3 nucleotide sequence: TGTGCCAGCAGCTTAGAGGTTGCCAGCCCCCGGAGCGCGCAGTATTTT. It specifies CASSLEVASPRSAQYF. The gene calls are TRBV11-2 and TRBJ2-3; D is unresolved. Germline loops: CDR1 SGHAT, CDR2 FQNNGV. There are 16 residues in the CDR3. V lost 0 bases to trimming and J lost 10 bases, with 20 bases between them.

This clonotype has a handful of counts. The chain is built from TRBV10-2 and TRBJ1-1, with D uncertain. This CDR3 spans 16 amino acids. Germline CDR1 is WSHSY and CDR2 is SAAADI. Trimming removed 0 bases from V and 5 bases from J, with 16 bases in between. The CDR3 DNA reads TGCGCCAGCAGTGAGTCGATGGGAGTTCTTCATACTGAAGCTTTCTTT. Translating it yields CASSESMGVLHTEAFF.

This clonotype showed up just once. An end of the junction does not agree with germline; a read error may underlie this. V and J are TRBV6-6 and TRBJ1-6, with 8 bases fitting TRBD1. The CDR3 runs to 14 residues. Germline CDR1 is MNHNY and CDR2 is SVGAGI (reference sequence). The CDR3 sequence is CASSYRDRNSHLHF. Here the CDR3 DNA reads TGTGCCAGCAGTTACCGGGACAGGAATTCACACCTCCACTTT.

V is TRBV6-5 and J is TRBJ1-4, with D possibly matching TRBD1 (5 bases). Germline values: CDR1 MNHEY, CDR2 SVGAGI. CDR3 size: 18 residues. V was pared by 5 bases and J by 1 base, with 20 bases between. DNA of the CDR3: TGTGCCAGCAGTGCCAGAACGACAGCCCACTTAACTAATGAAAAACTGTTTTTT. It codes for CASSARTTAHLTNEKLFF.

The chain uses TRBV20-1 and TRBJ2-3; a weak D match, TRBD2 (6 bases). Germline assignment: CDR1 DFQATT and CDR2 SNEGSKA (reference sequence). The CDR3 sequence is 15 residues long. Between the trimmed V and J ends, which lost 1 base and 3 bases, there was a span of 14 bases. The CDR3 nucleotides are TGCAGTGCTAGAGGGGGACTTATCGGGACAGATACGCAGTATTTT. Amino acid sequence: CSARGGLIGTDTQYF.

J is TRBJ2-5 and V is TRBV2; D unclear. Germline values: CDR1 SNHLY, CDR2 FYNNEI. V lost 6 bases and J 2 bases, leaving 10 bases between the germline ends. This CDR3 region has 13 residues. CDR3: CASSDDWQETQYF. The CDR3 bases are TGTGCCAGCAGCGATGACTGGCAAGAGACCCAGTACTTC.

Only a few counts were recorded for this clonotype. This chain joins TRBV6-5 and TRBJ2-4; TRBD1 matches at 8 bases. CDR3 length: 19 residues. The junction had 10 bases not matched to a gene; V was cut back by 0 bases and J by 0 bases. Germline V CDR1 and CDR2: MNHEY, SVGAGI. Here the CDR3 DNA reads TGTGCCAGCAGTTACTCGATAGGACAGGGAAGGTTAGCCAAAAACATTCAGTACTTC. Translation gives CASSYSIGQGRLAKNIQYF.